The 25 T cell receptor beta chains below all came from one sample that was sequenced in a study of T cells in narcolepsy. Some clones are missing from TCRdb's copy, which holds only in-frame ones; the method was immunoSEQ multiplex PCR. Among about 41,000 clones listed, about 87% were seen once. Sequencing was performed on CD45RA- memory CD4+ T cells from PBMCs. These receptors came from a human donor with narcolepsy.

The chain joins TRBV11-2 to TRBJ2-7, with D perhaps assigned TRBD1 or TRBD2 (6 bases each). From germline, CDR1 is SGHAT and CDR2 FQNNGV. V was clipped by 5 bases and J by 2 bases, with 22 bases between them. The CDR3 loop spans 17 amino acids. CDR3 region: CASSPGGVGLPAYEQYF. CDR3 bases: TGTGCCAGCAGCCCCGGGGGCGTTGGTTTGCCAGCCTACGAGCAGTACTTC.

V gene TRBV7-2 combines with J gene TRBJ1-2, with a possible D match to TRBD1 (6 bases). CDR3 length equals 14 residues. Deletions cut 5 bases from V and 5 bases from J, with 15 bases between. Germline V gene data show CDR1 as SGHTA and CDR2 as FQGNSA. The CDR3 loop is CASSNVDRRYGYTF. Written as DNA, the CDR3 is TGTGCCAGCAGCAATGTCGACAGGAGGTATGGCTACACCTTC.

In the case of this clone: The junction does not match germline at one end; this may be a read error. This chain connects TRBV7-2 to TRBJ2-3; no reliable D call. This CDR3 has 13 residues. The V gene's germline CDR1 is SGHTA and CDR2 FQGNSA. The CDR3: CASSFSSKDTQYF. The CDR3 nucleotides are TGTGCCAGCAGCTTTAGTAGCAAAGATACGCAGTATTTT.

The chain combines TRBV19 with TRBJ2-5; D is unclear. Looked up from germline, CDR1 is LNHDA and CDR2 is SQIVND (reference sequence). V was shortened by 7 bases and J by 5 bases, with 8 bases between the two germline ends. The CDR3 contains 11 residues. For the CDR3, the DNA is TGTGCCAGTATGGTTGGGGAGACCCAGTACTTC. Translation: CASMVGETQYF.

The chain couples TRBV5-4 to TRBJ2-3; 13 positions match TRBD2. V was pared by 0 bases and J by 6 bases, with 7 bases of the junction left unmatched. Looked up from germline, CDR1 is SGHNT and CDR2 is YYREEE (reference sequence). This CDR3 has 17 residues. In DNA form, the CDR3 reads TGTGCCAGCAGCTTGGGGGGGACTAGCGGGGCCCGGGATACGCAGTATTTT. It yields the protein CASSLGGTSGARDTQYF.

This clone was detected only once. The rearrangement uses TRBV27 and TRBJ1-6, with D unresolved. The CDR3 spans 13 residues. Germline V gene sequence: CDR1 MNHEY, CDR2 SMNVEV (reference sequence). The germline V and J ends were trimmed by 2 bases and 10 bases, with 9 bases remaining between them. Written as DNA, the CDR3 is TGTGCCAGCAGTTTACGTGAGGGATCACCCCTCCACTTT. As protein: CASSLREGSPLHF.

The CDR3 DNA sequence: TGTGCCAGCGGACTAGCGGGGGGGCCATACGAGCAGTACTTC. It yields the protein CASGLAGGPYEQYF. J is TRBJ2-7 and V is TRBV7-9, with 15 positions matching TRBD2. V lost 8 bases, J lost 4 bases, and 3 bases stayed unmatched. Germline assignment: CDR1 SEHNR and CDR2 FQNEAQ (reference sequence). This CDR3 region has 14 residues.

The V gene is TRBV6-1, the J gene TRBJ2-4, with 10 nucleotides matching TRBD1. There are 15 residues in the CDR3. Unmatched junction bases numbered 3, after V lost 6 bases and J lost 1 base. Germline V CDR1 and CDR2: MNHNS, SASEGT. DNA of the CDR3: TGTGCCAGCAGCAGACAGGGGGCGGCCAAAAACATTCAGTACTTC. Translating it yields CASSRQGAAKNIQYF.

The rearrangement uses TRBV9 and TRBJ2-3; D gene uncertain. The V gene lost 2 bases and the J gene lost 2 bases, with 9 bases spanning the gap. The CDR3 length is 14 residues. Per the germline V gene, CDR1 is SGDLS and CDR2 is YYNGEE. CDR3 loop: CASSVASITDTQYF. In nucleotides, the CDR3 is TGTGCCAGCAGCGTGGCCAGTATCACAGATACGCAGTATTTT.

This chain joins TRBV7-2 and TRBJ1-1; TRBD1 aligns across 8 bases. V shed 4 bases, J shed 9 bases, and the junction held 4 bases outside the gene matches. The germline CDR1 and CDR2 sequences are SGHTA and FQGNSA. This CDR3 comprises 12 residues. Written as DNA, the CDR3 is TGTGCCAGCAGCTCCAGGACAGGGCAAGCTTTCTTT. It yields the protein CASSSRTGQAFF.

This chain joins TRBV15 and TRBJ1-5; D is perhaps TRBD1 (5 bases). From germline, CDR1 is LNHNV and CDR2 YYDKDF (reference sequence). The CDR3 extends over 17 amino acids. V dropped 2 bases and J dropped 0 bases, with 14 bases sitting between them. The CDR3 protein is CATSRLFPQDSNQPQHF. DNA of the CDR3: TGTGCCACCAGCAGACTCTTCCCACAGGATAGCAATCAGCCCCAGCATTTT.

The chain recombines TRBV9 with TRBJ2-5, with TRBD2 matching over 13 bases. Germline-derived CDR1 and CDR2 are SGDLS and YYNGEE. The CDR3 is made up of 17 amino acids. Unmatched junction bases numbered 8, after V lost 2 bases and J lost 4 bases. The CDR3 coding sequence is TGTGCCAGCAGCGTCCTGGGACTAGCGGGAACTACAGAGACCCAGTACTTC. This gives the protein CASSVLGLAGTTETQYF.

The chain is built from TRBV11-3 and TRBJ2-4; D possibly corresponds to TRBD2 (5 bases). The CDR3 covers 13 residues. In germline, CDR1 is SGHNT, CDR2 YENEEA. V lost 1 base to trimming and J lost 11 bases, with 12 bases between them. The DNA for the CDR3 is TGTGCCAGCAGCTTAGCTGCGGGTAATTTTCAGTACTTC. This encodes CASSLAAGNFQYF.

With regard to this clone: One end of the junction fails to match germline, which may point to a read error. The rearrangement uses TRBV7-7 and TRBJ2-7, with 8 nucleotides matching TRBD2. The length of the CDR3 is 14 residues. The germline gives CDR1 SSHAT, CDR2 FNYEAQ (reference sequence). CDR3 coding DNA: TGTGCTAGCAGCGCGGGACTAGATTCGGGTACTCAGTACTTC. Encoded protein: CASSAGLDSGTQYF. The whole variable domain, filled in from reference TRBV7-7 and TRBJ2-7, reads GAGVSQSPRYKVTKRGQDVTLRCDPISSHATLYWYQQALGQGPEFLTYFNYEAQPDKSGLPSDRFSAERPEGSISTLTIQRTEQRDSAMYRCASSAGLDSGTQYFGPGTRLTVT.

This chain joins TRBV18 and TRBJ1-6; 10 nucleotides match TRBD1. CDR3 size: 15 residues. The V gene's germline CDR1 is KGHSH and CDR2 LQKENI. V gave up 2 bases and J gave up 13 bases; unmatched junction bases: 8. CDR3 protein: CASSPYPTGGSPLHF. The DNA for the CDR3 is TGTGCCAGCTCACCATACCCGACAGGGGGCTCCCCCCTCCACTTT.

The chain uses TRBV10-3 and TRBJ2-1; TRBD2 matches 10 bases. Germline V gene data show CDR1 as ENHRY and CDR2 as SYGVKD. J lost 5 bases, V lost 6 bases, and 1 base had no gene match. The CDR3 is 13 residues long. The CDR3 nucleotides read TGTGCCATCAGCGGACTAGCGGACAATGAGCAGTTCTTC. Its translation is CAISGLADNEQFF.

The chain has TRBV4-2 and TRBJ1-2, with no clear D. Per germline, CDR1 LGHNA and CDR2 YNFKEQ. CDR3 size: 16 residues. V lost 3 bases and J 6 bases, leaving 20 bases between the germline ends. The CDR3 DNA sequence: TGTGCCAGCAGCCAGATAGCGGAGGTTGAGGTAAATGGCTACACCTTC. Translation: CASSQIAEVEVNGYTF.

This clone was seen only once. The chain couples TRBV11-2 to TRBJ2-5; TRBD2 is a possible D gene (5 bases). The J call is uncertain, as TRBJ2-7 better fits the DNA end. Germline V gene sequence: CDR1 SGHAT, CDR2 FQNNGV. This CDR3 contains 11 residues. CDR3 coding DNA: TGTGCCAGCGCGGAGGCCTACGAGCAGTACTTC. It codes for CASAEAYEQYF.

CDR3 sequence reads: CASSLVAGGAGSETQYF. For the CDR3, the DNA is TGTGCCAGCAGCTTAGTAGCGGGGGGTGCGGGTTCGGAGACCCAGTACTTC. The V and J genes are TRBV7-2 and TRBJ2-5, with 10 positions matching TRBD2. The trim removed 1 base at V and 5 bases at J, leaving 10 bases unmatched. CDR1 is SGHTA, CDR2 FQGNSA, per germline. CDR3 length equals 17 residues.

CDR3 loop: CASGQSYEQYF. DNA of the CDR3: TGTGCCAGCGGACAGTCCTACGAGCAGTACTTC. The chain joins TRBV2 to TRBJ2-7, with D perhaps matching TRBD1 (6 bases). V was cut by 8 bases and J by 1 base, with 6 bases left in between. Germline V gives CDR1 SNHLY, CDR2 FYNNEI. The CDR3 covers 11 residues.

The chain joins TRBV7-9 to TRBJ2-1; tentatively, D is TRBD1 (5 bases). The V end was cut by 5 bases, the J end by 7 bases, with 15 bases between. The CDR3 length is 14 residues. The germline CDR1 and CDR2 sequences are SEHNR and FQNEAQ (reference sequence). This chain's CDR3 is CASSPPGRLNEQFF. The CDR3, as DNA: TGTGCCAGCAGCCCTCCAGGGCGACTTAATGAGCAGTTCTTC. The full variable domain, with the rest looked up from reference TRBV7-9 and TRBJ2-1, is DTGVSQNPRHKITKRGQNVTFRCDPISEHNRLYWYRQTLGQGPEFLTYFQNEAQLEKSRLLSDRFSAERPKGSFSTLEIQRTEQGDSAMYLCASSPPGRLNEQFFGPGTRLTVL.

Only a few counts were recorded for this clone. The rearrangement links TRBV4-1 to TRBJ1-1; D is unresolved. The CDR3 length is 13 residues. From germline, CDR1 is MGHRA and CDR2 YSYEKL. Between the trimmed V and J ends, which lost 1 base and 8 bases, there was a span of 11 bases. The CDR3 region has the DNA TGCGCCAGCAGCCAAGCCTCGACGGCGGAAGCTTTCTTT. It yields the protein CASSQASTAEAFF.

The chain recombines TRBV9 with TRBJ1-1, with D unresolved. V lost 0 bases to trimming and J lost 1 base, with 10 bases between them. CDR1 and CDR2 (germline): SGDLS, YYNGEE. This CDR3 has 15 residues. In DNA, the CDR3 is TGTGCCAGCAGCGTAGGAGGGAGTACGAACACTGAAGCTTTCTTT. Residues: CASSVGGSTNTEAFF.

This chain connects TRBV7-6 to TRBJ1-1; D may be TRBD1 (5 bases). Germline V lookup: CDR1 SGHVS, CDR2 FNYEAQ. V dropped 2 bases and J dropped 2 bases, with 12 bases sitting between them. The CDR3 is 15 residues long. This CDR3 is CASSLQGRGNTEAFF. The CDR3 DNA reads TGTGCCAGCAGCTTACAGGGACGGGGAAACACTGAAGCTTTCTTT.

The sample holds a few counts of this clone. This chain links TRBV30 with TRBJ2-3, with D hard to call. The CDR3 consists of 14 residues. Germline V CDR1 and CDR2: GTSNPN, SVGIG (reference sequence). The V gene lost 0 bases and the J gene lost 3 bases, with 10 bases spanning the gap. This CDR3 is CAWSVGSRTDTQYF. CDR3 sequence (DNA): TGTGCCTGGAGTGTAGGATCTAGGACAGATACGCAGTATTTT.